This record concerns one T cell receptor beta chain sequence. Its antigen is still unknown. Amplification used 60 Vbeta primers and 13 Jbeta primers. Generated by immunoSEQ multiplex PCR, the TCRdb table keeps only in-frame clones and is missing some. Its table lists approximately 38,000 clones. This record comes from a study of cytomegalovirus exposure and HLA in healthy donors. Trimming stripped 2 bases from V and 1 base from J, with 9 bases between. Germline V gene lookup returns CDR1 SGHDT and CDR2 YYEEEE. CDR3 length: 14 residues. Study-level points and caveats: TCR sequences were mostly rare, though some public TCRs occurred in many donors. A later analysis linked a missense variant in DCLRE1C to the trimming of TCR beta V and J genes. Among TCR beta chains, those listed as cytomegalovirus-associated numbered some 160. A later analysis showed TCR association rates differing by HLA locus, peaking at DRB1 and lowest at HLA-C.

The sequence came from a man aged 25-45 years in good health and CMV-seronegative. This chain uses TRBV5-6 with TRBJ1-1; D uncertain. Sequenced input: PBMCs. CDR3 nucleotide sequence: TGTGCCAGCAGCTTCCTCCCCGGGAACACTGAAGCTTTCTTT. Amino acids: CASSFLPGNTEAFF.